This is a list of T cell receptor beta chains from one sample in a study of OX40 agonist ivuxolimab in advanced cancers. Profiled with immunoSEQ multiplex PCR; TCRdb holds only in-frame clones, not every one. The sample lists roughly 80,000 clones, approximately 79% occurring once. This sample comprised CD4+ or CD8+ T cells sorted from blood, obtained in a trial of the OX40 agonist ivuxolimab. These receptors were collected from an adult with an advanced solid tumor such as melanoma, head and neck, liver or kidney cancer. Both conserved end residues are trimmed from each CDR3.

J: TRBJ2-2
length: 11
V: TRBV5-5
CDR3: ASSLDSLLGLF

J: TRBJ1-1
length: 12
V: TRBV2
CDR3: ASRRGSGATEAF

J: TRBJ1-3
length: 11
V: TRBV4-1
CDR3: ASSQDSGNTIY

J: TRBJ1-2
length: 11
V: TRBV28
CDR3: ASSQGFNYGYT

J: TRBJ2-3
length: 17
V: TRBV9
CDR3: ASSVGLGRIVSSTDTQY

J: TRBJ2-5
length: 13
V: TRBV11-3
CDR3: ASSLLGQGQETQY

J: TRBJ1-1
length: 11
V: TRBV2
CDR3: ASSVQGYTEAF

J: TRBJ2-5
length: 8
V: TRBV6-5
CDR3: ASSRETQY

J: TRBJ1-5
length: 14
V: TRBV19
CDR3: ASSSSGQGHNQPQH

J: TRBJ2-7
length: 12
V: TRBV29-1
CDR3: SVEGDGISYEQY

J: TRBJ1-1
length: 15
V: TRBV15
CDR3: ATSRDRFGTGATEAF

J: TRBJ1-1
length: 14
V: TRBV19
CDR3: ASSKRPGQGDPEAF

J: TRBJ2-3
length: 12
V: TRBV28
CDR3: ASGTGFSTDTQY

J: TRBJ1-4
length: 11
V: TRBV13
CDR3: ASSSGRGEKLF

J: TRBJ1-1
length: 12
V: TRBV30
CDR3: AWSVTGMVTEAF

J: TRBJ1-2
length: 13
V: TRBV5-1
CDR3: ASSLVDPANYGYT

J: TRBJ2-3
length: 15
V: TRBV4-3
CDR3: ASSQGLGGGVADTQY

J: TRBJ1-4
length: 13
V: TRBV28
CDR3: ASSSYRETNEKLF

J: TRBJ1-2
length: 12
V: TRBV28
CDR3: ASSAPGQGYGYT